Listed below are T cell receptor beta chains from one sample, sequenced in a study of blood T cell repertoires in COVID-19. Sequencing was performed with immunoSEQ multiplex PCR; in TCRdb, only in-frame clones are kept and a portion is missing. The sample has 100,000 to 120,000 clones; roughly 80% are singletons. Sequencing used peripheral blood. These TCRs come from a man aged 45-65 years with acute or convalescent COVID-19. Each CDR3 is given with its conserved first and last residue. A D gene is named only where the DNA matches it firmly. Clone size, where shown, is once, few, many, or a class for clones that have expanded.

len | j_gene | d_gene | abundance | v_gene | CDR3nt | CDR3aa
11 | TRBJ2-5 | - | - | TRBV12-3/TRBV12-4 | TGTGCCAGCAGCCAACAAGAGACCCAGTACTTC | CASSQQETQYF
12 | TRBJ1-2 | TRBD1 | - | TRBV29-1 | TGCAGCGTTGTAGGGCAGGGGGTGACCTACACCTTC | CSVVGQGVTYTF
15 | TRBJ1-5 | - | once | TRBV7-2 | TGTGCCAGCAGCTTAGCACAGGGCTTAAATCAGCCCCAGCATTTT | CASSLAQGLNQPQHF
13 | TRBJ1-1 | TRBD1 | few | TRBV28 | TGTGCCAGCAGCGGACAGGGGCGGACTGAAGCTTTCTTT | CASSGQGRTEAFF
16 | TRBJ2-1 | TRBD2 | - | TRBV3-1/TRBV3-2 | TGTGCCAGCAGCTTACGAACTAGCGGGGTGGAAAATGAGCAGTTCTTC | CASSLRTSGVENEQFF
18 | TRBJ2-7 | TRBD1 | - | TRBV5-1 | TGCGCCAGCAGCTTTGGGACAGGGGTTTTCAAACTGGCCTACGAGCAGTACTTC | CASSFGTGVFKLAYEQYF
14 | TRBJ2-2 | - | - | TRBV2 | TGTGCCAGCAGGTCCCGGAGGGGCGTCGGGGAGCTGTTTTTT | CASRSRRGVGELFF
15 | TRBJ2-5 | - | - | TRBV7-8 | TGTGCCAGCAGTTCGACCGGCGGGTACCAAGAGACCCAGTACTTC | CASSSTGGYQETQYF
15 | TRBJ1-1 | - | once | TRBV6-5 | TGTGCCAGCAGTTACCGTCCGGGGGGGAAGACTGAAGCTTTCTTT | CASSYRPGGKTEAFF
15 | TRBJ2-1 | TRBD1 | - | TRBV19 | TGTGCCAGTAGTATAGCCGGGACAGGGGGCAATGAGCAGTTCTTC | CASSIAGTGGNEQFF
15 | TRBJ1-2 | - | - | TRBV27 | TGTGCCAGCAGTTTCCGGTGGCAGGAAAACTATGGCTACACCTTC | CASSFRWQENYGYTF
14 | TRBJ1-5 | TRBD1 | - | TRBV6-5 | TGTGCCAGCAGGGGTGGACAGGACAATCAGCCCCAGCATTTT | CASRGGQDNQPQHF
14 | TRBJ1-6 | TRBD1 | - | TRBV2 | TGTGCCAGTACCCTGGGACAGAAAGACTCACCCCTCCACTTT | CASTLGQKDSPLHF
14 | TRBJ1-2 | TRBD1 | - | TRBV19 | TGTGCCAGTAGTACGACAGGGGGGGGAGGAGGCTACACCTTC | CASSTTGGGGGYTF
15 | TRBJ1-5 | - | - | TRBV6-5 | TGTGCCAGCACCCCTGGGGGGGGCAGGAGTCAGCCCCAGCATTTT | CASTPGGGRSQPQHF
14 | TRBJ1-3 | - | - | TRBV7-8 | TGTGCCAGCAGCTTATTTTATTCTGGAAACACCATATATTTT | CASSLFYSGNTIYF
16 | TRBJ2-3 | TRBD2 | - | TRBV15 | TGTGCCACCAGCAGAGATCCGACCGGGGGGGCAGATACGCAGTATTTT | CATSRDPTGGADTQYF
12 | TRBJ2-7 | - | few | TRBV28 | TGTGCCAGCAGGCCCCTGAGAGGAGAGCAGTACTTC | CASRPLRGEQYF
15 | TRBJ2-2 | - | - | TRBV2 | TGTGCCAGCAGAGGGTGGACAAGGAACACCGGGGAGCTGTTTTTT | CASRGWTRNTGELFF
14 | TRBJ1-2 | - | - | TRBV10-3 | TGTGCCATCAGTGAGGACCAGGGACTGAAGGGCTACACCTTC | CAISEDQGLKGYTF
16 | TRBJ1-5 | - | - | TRBV7-2 | TGTGCCAGCAGCTTAGGCCGATCTATTAGCAATCAGCCCCAGCATTTT | CASSLGRSISNQPQHF
11 | TRBJ1-2 | - | once | TRBV10-3 | TGTGCCATCAGTGAGGGGGGCGGCTACACCTTC | CAISEGGGYTF